The 20 T cell receptor beta chains below come from one sample, sequenced in a study of blood T cells in healthy people across ages. A second about 7 to 12 cycle PCR used barcoded and J-beta primers. Using its own MiXCR run on the 5' RACE reads, TCRdb lists one record per CDR3 protein. In the table there are about 680,000 distinct CDR3 sequences, 49% of which are singletons. The material sequenced was blood. The receptor source for this set is a woman in her sixties or seventies in good health.

The chain combines TRBV6-2 or TRBV6-3 with TRBJ2-7; TRBD1 might be the D (6 bases). The V and J ends lost 4 bases and 0 bases respectively, with 13 bases between them. CDR3 size: 15 residues. Germline V gene data show CDR1 as MNHEY and CDR2 as SVGEGT. CDR3 coding DNA: TGTGCCAGCAGTTCGGCAGGGGCCCGCTCCTACGAGCAGTACTTC. It encodes CASSSAGARSYEQYF.

This clonotype was counted between two and nine times. The chain carries TRBV20-1 and TRBJ1-1; D gene ambiguous. CDR1 is DFQATT, CDR2 SNEGSKA, per germline (reference sequence). CDR3 size: 11 residues. The CDR3 nucleotides read TGCAGACCACAGATGAACACTGAAGCTTTCTTT. This sequence encodes CRPQMNTEAFF.

The V and J genes are TRBV5-6 and TRBJ2-7, with D perhaps matching TRBD1 or TRBD2 (5 bases each). CDR1 is SGHDT, CDR2 YYEEEE, per germline. Trimming took off 0 bases at V and 4 bases at J, with 11 bases between the two ends. This CDR3 comprises 14 residues. The CDR3 nucleotides read TGTGCCAGCAGCTTGGACGGGGCCGAGTACGAGCAGTACTTC. Residues: CASSLDGAEYEQYF.

This clonotype has at least ten counts. The chain joins TRBV18 to TRBJ2-3; D is perhaps TRBD2 (6 bases). Trimming stripped 2 bases from V and 6 bases from J, with 12 bases between. The CDR3 covers 14 residues. Germline CDR1 and CDR2: KGHSH and LQKENI. In DNA form, the CDR3 reads TGTGCCAGCTCACCAGGGAGGCCGGCGGATACGCAGTATTTT. Translated, it gives CASSPGRPADTQYF.

This clonotype has more than one count but fewer than ten. The chain links TRBV5-5 to TRBJ1-2; TRBD1 aligns across 10 bases. CDR3 length: 16 residues. V was pared by 4 bases and J by 4 bases, with 10 bases of the junction left unmatched. The germline V gene encodes CDR1 SGHKS and CDR2 YYEKEE (reference sequence). The CDR3 bases are TGTGCCAGCAGCCCCGCGGACAGGGGGAGATTCTATGGCTACACCTTC. Translation gives CASSPADRGRFYGYTF.

The chain joins TRBV4-3 to TRBJ2-1, with 10 bases matching TRBD2. The CDR3 is made up of 17 amino acids. With V trimmed by 1 base and J by 6 bases, 9 bases remained unmatched. The germline V gene encodes CDR1 LGHNA and CDR2 YSLEER. CDR3 loop: CASSQAPSGRVFNEQFF. As DNA, the CDR3 is TGCGCCAGCAGCCAAGCTCCTAGCGGGAGAGTTTTCAATGAGCAGTTCTTC.

This chain links TRBV6-6 with TRBJ2-7; maybe TRBD1 (6 bases). The CDR3 has 16 residues. Per germline, CDR1 MNHNY and CDR2 SVGAGI (reference sequence). V was pared by 3 bases and J by 3 bases, with 18 bases between. CDR3 in amino acids: CASSYGSLAGDYEQYF. Here the CDR3 DNA reads TGTGCCAGCAGTTATGGGAGTCTGGCAGGGGACTACGAGCAGTACTTC.

This clonotype appeared a few times. The chain recombines TRBV18 with TRBJ2-4, with 7 bases matching TRBD1. The J call may not be correct, given that the DNA end is closer to TRBJ2-7. This CDR3 has 14 residues. Germline assignment: CDR1 KGHSH and CDR2 LQKENI. Written as DNA, the CDR3 is TGTGCCAGCTCACCACCGGACAGGACCTACGAGCAGTACTTC. It is translated as CASSPPDRTYEQYF.

This rearrangement joins TRBV7-9 to TRBJ2-1; TRBD2 aligns across 7 bases. V shed 5 bases and J 3 bases; nucleotides not matched to a gene: 10. Germline-derived CDR1 and CDR2 are SEHNR and FQNEAQ (reference sequence). This CDR3 has 16 amino acids. The CDR3 nucleotides read TGTGCCAGCAGCCCCTCTGGGCGGGGGAACTACAATGAGCAGTTCTTC. This sequence encodes CASSPSGRGNYNEQFF.

This clonotype was seen many times. This sequence joins TRBV29-1 and TRBJ2-7; D assignment may be TRBD1 or TRBD2 (7 bases each). V was pared by 8 bases and J by 3 bases, with 20 bases between. Germline values: CDR1 SQVTM, CDR2 ANQGSEA. CDR3 length: 14 residues. The CDR3 loop is CSQGGGRPFYEQYF. CDR3 bases: TGCAGCCAGGGGGGGGGACGGCCTTTCTACGAGCAGTACTTC.

In its sample, this clonotype was seen a few times. The V and J genes are TRBV29-1 and TRBJ2-5, with a possible D match to TRBD2 (6 bases). The CDR3 extends over 11 amino acids. Germline CDR1 is SQVTM and CDR2 is ANQGSEA. With 5 bases removed from V and 2 bases from J, the gap between germline ends came to 6 bases. CDR3 loop: CSVRGQETQYF. The CDR3 DNA follows: TGCAGCGTTCGGGGGCAAGAGACCCAGTACTTC.

This clonotype has more than one count but fewer than ten. The gene calls are TRBV10-3 and TRBJ2-4; either TRBD1 or TRBD2 may fit D (6 bases each). The CDR3 runs 16 residues. The V end was cut by 2 bases, the J end by 5 bases, with 16 bases between. CDR1 ENHRY and CDR2 SYGVKD come from the germline V gene. The CDR3 DNA reads as TGTGCCATCAGTGAGAAAAAAGGGGGAGGCGAAAACATTCAGTACTTC. This encodes CAISEKKGGGENIQYF.

J is TRBJ2-1 and V is TRBV12-3 or TRBV12-4; 7 bases align to TRBD2. V lost 3 bases and J lost 4; bases outside the gene matches: 6. This CDR3 spans 15 amino acids. As DNA, the CDR3 is TGTGCCAGCAGTTTCGGCGGGGGTGGGTACAATGAGCAGTTCTTC. This encodes CASSFGGGGYNEQFF.

This clonotype occurred a few times. This chain connects TRBV28 to TRBJ1-5; possibly TRBD1 for D (5 bases). Per the germline V gene, CDR1 is MDHEN and CDR2 is SYDVKM. The CDR3 extends over 15 amino acids. V was cut by 4 bases and J by 7 bases, with 17 bases left in between. The CDR3 DNA sequence: TGTGCCAGCAGTTCACCGACGGGGGGAAACCAGCCCCAGCATTTT. This codes for CASSSPTGGNQPQHF.

The chain carries TRBV11-2 and TRBJ2-7; D is possibly TRBD2 (6 bases). The CDR3 sequence is 11 residues long. V gave up 7 bases and J gave up 12 bases, with 16 bases separating them. Per the germline V gene, CDR1 is SGHAT and CDR2 is FQNNGV. Here the CDR3 reads CASTSGGWRYF. The CDR3 nucleotides read TGTGCCAGCACCAGTGGGGGGTGGCGGTACTTC.

The V and J genes are TRBV2 and TRBJ2-7; no clear D. Trimming stripped 7 bases from V and 0 bases from J, with 10 bases between. Looked up from germline, CDR1 is SNHLY and CDR2 is FYNNEI. The CDR3 has 13 residues. The CDR3 bases are TGTGCCAGCACTGTAAAAGGCTCCTACGAGCAGTACTTC. Its protein is CASTVKGSYEQYF.

The J gene is TRBJ2-3, the V gene TRBV7-2, with 9 positions matching TRBD1. Germline CDR1 is SGHTA and CDR2 is FQGNSA. V lost 7 bases, J lost 2 bases, and 7 bases stayed unmatched. The CDR3 runs to 15 residues. In nucleotides, the CDR3 is TGTGCCAGCAATCCCGGGACAGGGCTCACAGATACGCAGTATTTT. It encodes CASNPGTGLTDTQYF.

Worth noting for this clonotype: At one end the junction does not follow the germline gene, possibly because of a read error. This chain joins TRBV5-1 and TRBJ2-1, with TRBD2 matching over 7 bases. Germline V gives CDR1 SGHRS, CDR2 YFSETQ. This CDR3 comprises 15 residues. In DNA form, the CDR3 reads TGCACCAGCCAACTAGCGCCGAGCTCCTACAATGAGCAGTTCTTC. Translation gives CTSQLAPSSYNEQFF.

V and J are TRBV21-1 and TRBJ2-4; TRBD2 is the table's D call and was not checked against the DNA. TRBV21-1 is labeled a pseudogene. The CDR3 runs to 14 residues. The CDR3 DNA is TGTGCCAGCACCCCGAGGGATCGGGTATTCGAACAGTACTTC. It yields the protein CASTPRDRVFEQYF.

This chain connects TRBV2 to TRBJ2-1; 12 bases match TRBD2. The CDR3 is 16 residues long. CDR1 is SNHLY, CDR2 FYNNEI, per germline. Trimming removed 7 bases from V and 3 bases from J; junction bases left unmatched: 7. The DNA for the CDR3 is TGTGCCAGCATTCTAGCGGGAGGGCCGAGCTACAATGAGCAGTTCTTC. As protein: CASILAGGPSYNEQFF.